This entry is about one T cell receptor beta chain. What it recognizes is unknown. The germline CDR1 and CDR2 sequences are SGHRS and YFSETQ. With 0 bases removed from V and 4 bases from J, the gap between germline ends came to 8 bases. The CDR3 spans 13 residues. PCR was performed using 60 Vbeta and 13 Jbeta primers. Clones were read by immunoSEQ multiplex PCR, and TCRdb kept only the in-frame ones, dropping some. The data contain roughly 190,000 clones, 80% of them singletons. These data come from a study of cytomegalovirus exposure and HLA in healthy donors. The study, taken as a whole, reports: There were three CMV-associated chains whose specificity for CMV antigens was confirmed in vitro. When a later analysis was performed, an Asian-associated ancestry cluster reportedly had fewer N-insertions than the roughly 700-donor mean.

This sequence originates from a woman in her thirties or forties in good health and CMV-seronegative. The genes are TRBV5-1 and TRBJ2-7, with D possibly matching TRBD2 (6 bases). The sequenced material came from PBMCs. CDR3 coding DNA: TGCGCCAGCAGCTTGGGGGCGGGGTACGAGCAGTACTTC. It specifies CASSLGAGYEQYF. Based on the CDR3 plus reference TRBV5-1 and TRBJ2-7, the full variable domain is KAGVTQTPRYLIKTRGQQVTLSCSPISGHRSVSWYQQTPGQGLQFLFEYFSETQRNKGNFPGRFSGRQFSNSRSEMNVSTLELGDSALYLCASSLGAGYEQYFGPGTRLTVT.